Listed below are T cell receptor beta chains from one sample, sequenced in a study of cytomegalovirus exposure and HLA in healthy donors. The table came from immunoSEQ multiplex PCR; TCRdb's copy has only in-frame clones and leaves some out. The table lists 55,000 to 80,000 clones, roughly four fifths of them singletons. The sequenced sample was PBMCs. These receptors all come from a man aged 65 to 79 in good health and CMV-seronegative. Each CDR3 is given with its conserved first and last residue. A D gene is named only where the DNA matches it firmly. Some rows have no size entry. The others give once, few or many, or a class for an expanded clone.

CDR3 length,D gene,V gene,J gene,clone size,CDR3 protein,CDR3 DNA
15,TRBD2,TRBV14,TRBJ2-3,-,CASSQDRTSGDTQYF,TGTGCCAGCAGCCAAGATCGGACTAGCGGTGATACGCAGTATTTT
15,TRBD2,TRBV9,TRBJ2-1,-,CASSVAWASGSQQFF,TGTGCCAGCAGCGTAGCTTGGGCTAGCGGGAGCCAGCAGTTCTTC
17,-,TRBV4-3,TRBJ2-1,-,CASSQGHLGGSYNEQFF,TGCGCCAGCAGCCAAGGGCACCTTGGGGGGTCCTACAATGAGCAGTTCTTC
16,TRBD1,TRBV19,TRBJ2-3,-,CASSFGTGILTDTQYF,TGTGCCAGTAGTTTTGGGACAGGGATTCTGACAGATACGCAGTATTTT
14,-,TRBV14,TRBJ2-2,-,CASSQTSYTGELFF,TGTGCCAGCAGCCAAACTAGCTACACCGGGGAGCTGTTTTTT
12,-,TRBV11-2,TRBJ1-5,-,CASSRGGEPQHF,TGTGCCAGCAGCAGAGGTGGCGAGCCCCAGCATTTT
12,-,TRBV29-1,TRBJ1-2,-,CSVGTESYGYTF,TGCAGCGTTGGGACAGAATCTTATGGCTACACCTTC
11,-,TRBV6-5,TRBJ1-2,-,CASSSDYGYTF,TGTGCCAGCAGCTCAGACTATGGCTACACCTTC
13,-,TRBV28,TRBJ1-6,-,CATTGSYNSPLHF,TGTGCCACCACGGGCTCCTATAATTCACCCCTCCACTTT
13,-,TRBV9,TRBJ1-2,-,CASSPGGQGGYTF,TGTGCCAGCAGCCCGGGGGGGCAGGGTGGCTACACCTTC
15,-,TRBV10-3,TRBJ2-3,-,CAISDSQDSADTQYF,TGTGCCATCAGTGATTCACAGGATTCGGCAGATACGCAGTATTTT
14,-,TRBV7-2,TRBJ2-1,-,CASSLQGPYNEQFF,TGTGCCAGCAGCTTGCAGGGGCCATACAATGAGCAGTTCTTC
17,-,TRBV28,TRBJ2-1,-,CASSLFPPSATDNEQFF,TGTGCCAGCAGTTTATTCCCCCCTAGCGCTACCGACAATGAGCAGTTCTTC
16,TRBD1,TRBV30,TRBJ1-2,-,CAWSASDRGLWGGYTF,TGTGCCTGGAGTGCCTCCGACAGGGGGCTTTGGGGTGGCTACACCTTC
11,-,TRBV2,TRBJ2-4,-,CASSRVNIQYF,TGTGCCAGCTCAAGAGTCAACATTCAGTACTTC
14,-,TRBV6-1,TRBJ1-1,few,CASSRWGVGTEAFF,TGTGCCAGCAGCCGATGGGGGGTCGGCACTGAAGCTTTCTTT
17,TRBD1,TRBV11-2,TRBJ2-7,-,CASSSAVGTGSSYEQYF,TGTGCCAGCAGCTCTGCAGTGGGGACAGGGTCCTCCTACGAGCAGTACTTC
13,-,TRBV7-2,TRBJ2-3,-,CASSSSRADTQYF,TGTGCCAGCAGCTCAAGCCGGGCAGATACGCAGTATTTT